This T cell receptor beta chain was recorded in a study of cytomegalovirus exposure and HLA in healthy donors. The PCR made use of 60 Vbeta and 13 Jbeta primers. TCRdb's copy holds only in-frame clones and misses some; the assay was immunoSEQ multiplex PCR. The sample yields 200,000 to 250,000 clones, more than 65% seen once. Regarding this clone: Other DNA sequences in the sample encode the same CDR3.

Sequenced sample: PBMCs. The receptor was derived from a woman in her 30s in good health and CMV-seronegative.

The CDR3 sequence: CASSTGATNEKLFF. DNA for the CDR3: TGTGCCAGCAGCACAGGGGCAACTAATGAAAAACTGTTTTTT. The rearrangement links TRBV9 to TRBJ1-4, with 7 bases aligning to TRBD1. This CDR3 spans 14 amino acids. The germline gives CDR1 SGDLS, CDR2 YYNGEE. J gave up 0 bases and V 4 bases, and 0 bases lay outside the gene matches.